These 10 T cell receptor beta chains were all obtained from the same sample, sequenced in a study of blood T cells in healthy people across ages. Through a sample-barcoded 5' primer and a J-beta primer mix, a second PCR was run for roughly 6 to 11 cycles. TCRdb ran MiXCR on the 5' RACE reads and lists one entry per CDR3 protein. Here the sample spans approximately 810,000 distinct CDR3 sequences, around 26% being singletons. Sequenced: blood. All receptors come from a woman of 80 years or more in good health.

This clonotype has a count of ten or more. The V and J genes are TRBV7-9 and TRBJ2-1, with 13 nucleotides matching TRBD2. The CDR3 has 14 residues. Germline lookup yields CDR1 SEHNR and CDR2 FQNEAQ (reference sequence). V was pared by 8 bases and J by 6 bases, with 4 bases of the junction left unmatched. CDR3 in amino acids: CASRTSGGLNEQFF. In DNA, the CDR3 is TGTGCCAGCCGGACTAGCGGGGGACTCAATGAGCAGTTCTTC.

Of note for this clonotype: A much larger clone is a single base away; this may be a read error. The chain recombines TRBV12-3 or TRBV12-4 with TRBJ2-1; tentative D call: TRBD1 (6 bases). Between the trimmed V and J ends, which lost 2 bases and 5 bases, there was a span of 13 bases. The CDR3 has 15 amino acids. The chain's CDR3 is CASSLQGNLHNEQFF. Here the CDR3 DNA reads TGTGCCAGCAGTTTACAGGGGAACCTCCACAATGAGCAGTTCTTC.

The CDR3: CASNTRAGTGELFF. In DNA form, the CDR3 reads TGTGCCAGCAATACCAGGGCGGGGACCGGGGAGCTGTTTTTT. The rearrangement uses TRBV6-2 or TRBV6-3 and TRBJ2-2; weak D call: TRBD2 (6 bases). Trimming took off 7 bases at V and 5 bases at J, with 14 bases between the two ends. CDR3 length: 14 residues. Germline lookup yields CDR1 MNHEY and CDR2 SVGEGT.

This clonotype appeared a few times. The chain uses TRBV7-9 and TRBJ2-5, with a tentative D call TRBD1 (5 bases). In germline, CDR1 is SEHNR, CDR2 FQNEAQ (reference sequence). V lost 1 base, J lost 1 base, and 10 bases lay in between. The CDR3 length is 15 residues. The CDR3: CASSLVWGLQETQYF. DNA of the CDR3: TGTGCCAGCAGCTTAGTATGGGGCCTCCAAGAGACCCAGTACTTC.

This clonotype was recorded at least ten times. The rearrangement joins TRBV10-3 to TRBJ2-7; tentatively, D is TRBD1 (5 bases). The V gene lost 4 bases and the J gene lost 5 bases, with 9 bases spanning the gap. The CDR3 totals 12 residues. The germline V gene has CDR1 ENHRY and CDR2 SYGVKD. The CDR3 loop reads CAISAGLDEQYF. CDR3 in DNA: TGTGCCATCAGTGCAGGGCTTGACGAGCAGTACTTC.

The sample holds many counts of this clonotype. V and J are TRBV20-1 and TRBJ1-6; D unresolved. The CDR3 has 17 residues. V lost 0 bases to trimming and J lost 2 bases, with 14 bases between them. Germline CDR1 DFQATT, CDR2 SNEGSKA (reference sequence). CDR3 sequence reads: CSARDLSAYTYNSPLHF. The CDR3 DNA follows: TGCAGTGCTAGAGATTTAAGTGCTTACACCTATAATTCACCCCTCCACTTT.

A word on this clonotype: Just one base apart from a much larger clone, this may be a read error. CDR3 sequence (DNA): TGTGCCAGCAACTTAGAACTAGGGCGAGGCTACACCTTC. Protein: CASNLELGRGYTF. V gene TRBV7-2 combines with J gene TRBJ1-2; no firm D call. From germline, CDR1 is SGHTA and CDR2 FQGNSA. The CDR3 contains 13 residues.

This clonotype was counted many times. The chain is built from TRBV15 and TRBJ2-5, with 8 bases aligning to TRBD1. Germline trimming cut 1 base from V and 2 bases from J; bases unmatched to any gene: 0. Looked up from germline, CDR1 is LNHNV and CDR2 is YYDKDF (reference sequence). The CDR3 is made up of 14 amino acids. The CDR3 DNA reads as TGTGCCACCAGCAGAGGGACAGGGCAAGAGACCCAGTACTTC. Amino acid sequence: CATSRGTGQETQYF. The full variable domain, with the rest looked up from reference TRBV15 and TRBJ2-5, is DAMVIQNPRYQVTQFGKPVTLSCSQTLNHNVMYWYQQKSSQAPKLLFHYYDKDFNNEADTPDNFQSRRPNTSFCFLDIRSPGLGDTAMYLCATSRGTGQETQYFGPGTRLLVL.

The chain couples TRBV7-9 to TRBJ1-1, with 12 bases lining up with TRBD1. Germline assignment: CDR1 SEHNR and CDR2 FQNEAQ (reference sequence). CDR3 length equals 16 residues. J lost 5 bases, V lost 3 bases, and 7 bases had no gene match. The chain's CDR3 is CASSLGDRGLGTEAFF. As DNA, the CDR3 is TGTGCCAGCAGCTTGGGGGACAGGGGGCTGGGGACTGAAGCTTTCTTT.

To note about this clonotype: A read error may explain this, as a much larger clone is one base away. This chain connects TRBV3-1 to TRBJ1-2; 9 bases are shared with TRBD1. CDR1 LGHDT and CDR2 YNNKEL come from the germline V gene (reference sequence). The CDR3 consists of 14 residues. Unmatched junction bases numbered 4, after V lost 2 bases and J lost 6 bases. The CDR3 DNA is TGTGCCAGCAGCCAAAAACAGGGGGCGCATGGCTACACCTTC. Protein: CASSQKQGAHGYTF.